This T cell receptor (beta chain) was obtained from a study of beta chain features in type 1 diabetes. Overall study findings and caveats: TCRB CDR3s were moderately but significantly shorter in Type 1 diabetes patients in all four CD4+ subsets. A potential PCR bias toward shorter templates would be equal in patient and control samples.

A few counts support this clone. The antigen remains undetermined. Reverse transcribing all isolated RNA meant expressed TCRB transcripts were sequenced. Sequenced by immunoSEQ multiplex PCR; TCRdb stores in-frame clones only, minus some. The repertoire includes about half a million clones, roughly an eighth of them detected once, and less than 0.06% sits in the top ten. CDR1 is LGHNA and CDR2 is YSLEER in the germline V gene. CDR3 length: 13 residues. The V gene lost 4 bases and the J gene lost 4 bases, with 8 bases spanning the gap. The origin of this receptor is a woman in her late teens or twenties in good health. The material sequenced was naive CD4+ T cells from blood. This chain links TRBV4-3 with TRBJ2-1, with unresolved D. The CDR3 spells CASSPRHYNEQFF. CDR3 in DNA: TGCGCCAGCAGCCCACGTCATTACAATGAGCAGTTCTTC.